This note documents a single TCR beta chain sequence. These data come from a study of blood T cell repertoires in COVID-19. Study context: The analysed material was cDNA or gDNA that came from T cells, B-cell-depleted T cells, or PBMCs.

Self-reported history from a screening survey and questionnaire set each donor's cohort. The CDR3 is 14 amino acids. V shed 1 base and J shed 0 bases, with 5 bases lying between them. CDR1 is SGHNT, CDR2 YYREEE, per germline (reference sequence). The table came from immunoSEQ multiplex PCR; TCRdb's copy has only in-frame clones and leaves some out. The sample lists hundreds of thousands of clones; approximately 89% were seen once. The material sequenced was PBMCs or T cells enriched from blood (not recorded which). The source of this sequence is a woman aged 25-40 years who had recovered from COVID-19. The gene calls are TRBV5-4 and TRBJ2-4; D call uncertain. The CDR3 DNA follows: TGTGCCAGCAGCTTGAGAGGAGCCAAAAACATTCAGTACTTC. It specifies CASSLRGAKNIQYF.